This T cell receptor (beta chain) was captured in a study of Graves' ophthalmopathy and Graves' hyperthyroidism. Enrollment excluded any patients with other autoimmune diseases, uncontrolled infections, pregnancy or lactation. CDR1 is LGHDT, CDR2 YNNKEL, per germline (reference sequence). CDR3 length: 15 residues. V lost 0 bases, J lost 4 bases, and 12 bases lay in between. This clonotype was found a few times. Scientists amplified the TCR beta CDR3 regions from RNA transcripts. Scientists carried out first-round RT-PCR using HTBI primers and then a second-round multiplex PCR. MiXCR, applied by TCRdb to the multiplex PCR reads, yields one record per CDR3 protein. This table has just over 400,000 distinct CDR3 sequences, around 21% appearing once.

Sequencing input: peripheral blood. The sequence derives from a woman younger than 35 with stable Graves' hyperthyroidism. The gene calls are TRBV3-1 and TRBJ1-2; tentative D call: TRBD1 (5 bases). The CDR3 nucleotides are TGTGCCAGCAGCCAAGACGCGTCGAGGGGCTATGGCTACACCTTC. Protein sequence: CASSQDASRGYGYTF.